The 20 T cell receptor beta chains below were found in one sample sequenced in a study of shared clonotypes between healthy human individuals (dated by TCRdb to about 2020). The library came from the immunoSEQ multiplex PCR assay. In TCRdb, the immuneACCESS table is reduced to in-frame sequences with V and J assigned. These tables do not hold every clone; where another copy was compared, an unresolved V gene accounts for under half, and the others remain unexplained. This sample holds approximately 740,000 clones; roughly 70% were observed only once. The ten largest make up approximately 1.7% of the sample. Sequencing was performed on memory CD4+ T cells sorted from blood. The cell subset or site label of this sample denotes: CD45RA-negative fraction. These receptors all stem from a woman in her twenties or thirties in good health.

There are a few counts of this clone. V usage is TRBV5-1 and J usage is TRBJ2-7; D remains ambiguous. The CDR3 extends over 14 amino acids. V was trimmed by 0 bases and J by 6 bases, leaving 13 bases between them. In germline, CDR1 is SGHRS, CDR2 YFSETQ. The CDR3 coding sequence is TGCGCCAGCAGCTTGGGCCGGGTGGGCACCGAGCAGTACTTC. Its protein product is CASSLGRVGTEQYF. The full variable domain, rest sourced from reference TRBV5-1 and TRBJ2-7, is KAGVTQTPRYLIKTRGQQVTLSCSPISGHRSVSWYQQTPGQGLQFLFEYFSETQRNKGNFPGRFSGRQFSNSRSEMNVSTLELGDSALYLCASSLGRVGTEQYFGPGTRLTVT.

CDR3 sequence: CASKSGGQRPYEQYF. In DNA, the CDR3 is TGTGCCAGCAAGTCGGGGGGGCAGAGGCCCTACGAGCAGTACTTC. The chain joins TRBV28 to TRBJ2-7, with TRBD2 identical over 8 bases. The J segment lost 2 bases and the V segment lost 7 bases, leaving 10 bases of the junction unmatched. The CDR3 extends over 15 amino acids. The germline CDR1 and CDR2 sequences are MDHEN and SYDVKM.

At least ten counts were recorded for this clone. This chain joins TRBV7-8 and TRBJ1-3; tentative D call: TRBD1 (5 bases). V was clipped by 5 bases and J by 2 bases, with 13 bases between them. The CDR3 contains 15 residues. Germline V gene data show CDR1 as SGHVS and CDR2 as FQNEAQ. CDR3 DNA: TGTGCCAGCAGCCACCCACCGGGGGCTGGAAACACCATATATTTT. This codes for CASSHPPGAGNTIYF.

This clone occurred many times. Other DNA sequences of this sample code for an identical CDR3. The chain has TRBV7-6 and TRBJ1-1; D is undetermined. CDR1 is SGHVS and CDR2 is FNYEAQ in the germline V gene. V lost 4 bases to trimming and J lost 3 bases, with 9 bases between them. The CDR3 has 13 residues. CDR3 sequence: CASSSQTDTEAFF. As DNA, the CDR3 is TGTGCCAGCAGCTCCCAAACAGACACTGAAGCTTTCTTT.

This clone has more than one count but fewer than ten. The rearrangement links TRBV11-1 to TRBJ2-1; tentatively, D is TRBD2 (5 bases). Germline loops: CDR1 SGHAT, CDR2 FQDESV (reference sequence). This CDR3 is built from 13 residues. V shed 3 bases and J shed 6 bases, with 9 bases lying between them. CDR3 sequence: CASSFADFNEQFF. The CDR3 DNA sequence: TGTGCCAGCAGCTTCGCGGACTTCAATGAGCAGTTCTTC.

Written as DNA, the CDR3 is TGTGCCAGCAGGAGACAGGGGACAACGCTCTATAGCAATCAGCCCCAGCATTTT. It is translated as CASRRQGTTLYSNQPQHF. J is TRBJ1-5 and V is TRBV28; 8 nucleotides align to TRBD1. CDR1 is MDHEN, CDR2 SYDVKM, per germline. This CDR3 has 18 residues. The ends lost 6 bases at V and 0 bases at J; junction bases unmatched: 13.

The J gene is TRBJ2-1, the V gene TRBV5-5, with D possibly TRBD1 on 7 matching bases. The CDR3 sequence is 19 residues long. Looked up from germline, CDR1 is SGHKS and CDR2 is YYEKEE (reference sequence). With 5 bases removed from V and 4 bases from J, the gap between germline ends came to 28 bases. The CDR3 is CASSSRQGLLALRYNEQFF. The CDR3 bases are TGTGCCAGCAGTTCCAGACAGGGCCTACTAGCTTTACGGTACAATGAGCAGTTCTTC. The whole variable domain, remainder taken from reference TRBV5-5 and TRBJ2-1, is DAGVTQSPTHLIKTRGQQVTLRCSPISGHKSVSWYQQVLGQGPQFIFQYYEKEERGRGNFPDRFSARQFPNYSSELNVNALLLGDSALYLCASSSRQGLLALRYNEQFFGPGTRLTVL.

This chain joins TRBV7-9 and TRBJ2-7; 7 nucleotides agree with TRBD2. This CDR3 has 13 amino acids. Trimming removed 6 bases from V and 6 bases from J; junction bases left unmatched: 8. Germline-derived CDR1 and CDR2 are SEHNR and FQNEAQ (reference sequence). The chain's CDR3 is CASSQDSGGEQYF. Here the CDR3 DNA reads TGTGCCAGCAGTCAAGATTCGGGAGGCGAGCAGTACTTC.

CDR3 sequence reads: CASSLLRAGEQFF. The CDR3 coding sequence is TGTGCCAGCAGCCTTCTCAGGGCAGGGGAGCAGTTCTTC. The rearrangement uses TRBV11-2 and TRBJ2-1, with D perhaps TRBD1 (5 bases). This CDR3 comprises 13 residues. Trimming shortened V by 5 bases and J by 10 bases, and 15 bases separated the two germline ends. Germline CDR1 reads SGHAT; CDR2 reads FQNNGV.

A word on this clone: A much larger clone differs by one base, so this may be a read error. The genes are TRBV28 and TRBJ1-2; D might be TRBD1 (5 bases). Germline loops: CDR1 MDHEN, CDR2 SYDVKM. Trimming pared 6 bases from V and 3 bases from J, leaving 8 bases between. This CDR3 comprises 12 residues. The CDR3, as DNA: TGTGCCAGCAGCCGAGGGGACTATGGCTACACCTTC. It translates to CASSRGDYGYTF.

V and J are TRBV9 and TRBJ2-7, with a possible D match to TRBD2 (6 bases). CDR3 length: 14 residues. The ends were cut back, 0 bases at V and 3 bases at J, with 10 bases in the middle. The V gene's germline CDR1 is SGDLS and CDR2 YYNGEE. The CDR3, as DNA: TGTGCCAGCAGCGTAGGGGACTTGGACTACGAGCAGTACTTC. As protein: CASSVGDLDYEQYF.

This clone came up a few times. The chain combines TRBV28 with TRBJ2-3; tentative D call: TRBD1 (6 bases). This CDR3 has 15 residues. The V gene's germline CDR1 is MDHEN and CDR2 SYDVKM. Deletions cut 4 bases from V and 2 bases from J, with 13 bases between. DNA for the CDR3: TGTGCCAGCAGTTACGGGCAGGGGTCCACAGATACGCAGTATTTT. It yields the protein CASSYGQGSTDTQYF.

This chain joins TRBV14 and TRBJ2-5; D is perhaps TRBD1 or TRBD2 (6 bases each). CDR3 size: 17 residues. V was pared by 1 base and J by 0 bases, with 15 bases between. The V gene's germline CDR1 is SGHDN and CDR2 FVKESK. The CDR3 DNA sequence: TGTGCCAGCAGCCAAGGAGCAGGGGAGGCTTACCAAGAGACCCAGTACTTC. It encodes CASSQGAGEAYQETQYF.

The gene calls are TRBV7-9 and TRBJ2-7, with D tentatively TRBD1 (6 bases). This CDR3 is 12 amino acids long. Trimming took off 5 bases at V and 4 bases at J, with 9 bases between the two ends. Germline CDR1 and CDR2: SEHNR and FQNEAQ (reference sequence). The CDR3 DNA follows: TGTGCCAGCAGCAGGACAGCATACGAGCAGTACTTC. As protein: CASSRTAYEQYF.

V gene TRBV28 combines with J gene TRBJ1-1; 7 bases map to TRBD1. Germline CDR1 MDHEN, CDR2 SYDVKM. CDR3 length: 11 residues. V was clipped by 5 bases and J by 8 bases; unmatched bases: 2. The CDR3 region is CASSRQGEAFF. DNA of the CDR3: TGTGCCAGCAGTCGACAGGGAGAAGCTTTCTTT.

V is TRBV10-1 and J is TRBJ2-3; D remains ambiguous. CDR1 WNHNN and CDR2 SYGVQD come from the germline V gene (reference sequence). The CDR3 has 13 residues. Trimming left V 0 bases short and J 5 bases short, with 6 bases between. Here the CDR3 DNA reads TGCGCCAGCAGTGAGTCGAGTGGAGATACGCAGTATTTT. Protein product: CASSESSGDTQYF.

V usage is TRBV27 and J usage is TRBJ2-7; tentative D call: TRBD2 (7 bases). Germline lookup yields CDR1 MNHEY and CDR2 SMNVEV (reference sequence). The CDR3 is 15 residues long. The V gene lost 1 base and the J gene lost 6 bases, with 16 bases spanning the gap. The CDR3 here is CASSLFEGGGAEQYF. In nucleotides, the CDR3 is TGTGCCAGCAGTTTATTTGAGGGTGGGGGGGCCGAGCAGTACTTC.

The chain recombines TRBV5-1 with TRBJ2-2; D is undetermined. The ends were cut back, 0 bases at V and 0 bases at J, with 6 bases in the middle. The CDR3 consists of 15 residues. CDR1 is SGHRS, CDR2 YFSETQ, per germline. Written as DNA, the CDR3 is TGCGCCAGCAGCTTGGACAGCCCGAACACCGGGGAGCTGTTTTTT. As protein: CASSLDSPNTGELFF.

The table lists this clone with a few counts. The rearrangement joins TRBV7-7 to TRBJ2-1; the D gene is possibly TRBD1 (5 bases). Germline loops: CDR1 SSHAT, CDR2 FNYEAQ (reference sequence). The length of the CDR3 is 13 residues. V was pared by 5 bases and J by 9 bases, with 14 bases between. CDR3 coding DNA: TGTGCCAGCAGCATTACTCGTCAGGGTGAGCAGTTCTTC. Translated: CASSITRQGEQFF.

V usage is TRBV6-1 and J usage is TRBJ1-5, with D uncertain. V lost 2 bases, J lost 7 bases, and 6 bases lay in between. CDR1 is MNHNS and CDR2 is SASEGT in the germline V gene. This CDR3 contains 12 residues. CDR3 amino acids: CASSEFYQPQHF. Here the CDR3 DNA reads TGTGCCAGCAGTGAATTTTACCAGCCCCAGCATTTT.